This T cell receptor beta chain was sequenced in a study of T cell responses to AZD1222 COVID-19 vaccine. This clone was recorded once. The germline V and J ends were trimmed by 0 bases and 0 bases, with 6 bases remaining between them. The V gene's germline CDR1 is LGHNA and CDR2 YSLEER. The CDR3 totals 15 residues. Assay used: immunoSEQ multiplex PCR; TCRdb lists only in-frame clones, some missing. This table holds more than 75,000 clones, more than 85% found once. The V and J genes are TRBV4-3 and TRBJ1-5; the D is unclear. Material: peripheral blood, obtained on day 0 of AZD1222 vaccination. The receptor was derived from an adult in good health. CDR3 loop: CASSQEVHSNQPQHF. The CDR3 coding sequence is TGCGCCAGCAGCCAAGAAGTCCATAGCAATCAGCCCCAGCATTTT.